This T cell receptor beta chain was recorded in a study of cytomegalovirus exposure and HLA in healthy donors. Healthy donors of bone marrow made up the group. Study conclusions and caveats: The authors judged a highly shared variant cluster likely a sequencing artifact. Among TCR beta chains, those listed as cytomegalovirus-associated numbered fewer than 200. A link between a missense DCLRE1C variant and TCR beta V- and J-gene trimming emerged from a later analysis.

PCR was performed using 60 Vbeta and 13 Jbeta primers. The table came from immunoSEQ multiplex PCR; TCRdb's copy has only in-frame clones and leaves some out. The data contain some 150,000 clones, roughly 81% of them seen just once; the ten biggest clones take up 1.5% to 2%. Of note for this clone: Antigen: not known.

The ends lost 4 bases at V and 6 bases at J; junction bases unmatched: 17. CDR3 size: 18 residues. Germline CDR1 is MDHEN and CDR2 is SYDVKM. This chain uses TRBV28 with TRBJ2-1, with 8 nucleotides matching TRBD2. Sequencing was carried out using PBMCs. The receptor was isolated from a female donor in good health and CMV-seronegative. CDR3 loop: CASSSGSLAGPGANEQFF. CDR3 nucleotide sequence: TGTGCCAGCAGTTCCGGCTCCCTAGCGGGTCCGGGGGCCAATGAGCAGTTCTTC. The whole variable domain, filled in from reference TRBV28 and TRBJ2-1, reads DVKVTQSSRYLVKRTGEKVFLECVQDMDHENMFWYRQDPGLGLRLIYFSYDVKMKEKGDIPEGYSVSREKKERFSLILESASTNQTSMYLCASSSGSLAGPGANEQFFGPGTRLTVL.